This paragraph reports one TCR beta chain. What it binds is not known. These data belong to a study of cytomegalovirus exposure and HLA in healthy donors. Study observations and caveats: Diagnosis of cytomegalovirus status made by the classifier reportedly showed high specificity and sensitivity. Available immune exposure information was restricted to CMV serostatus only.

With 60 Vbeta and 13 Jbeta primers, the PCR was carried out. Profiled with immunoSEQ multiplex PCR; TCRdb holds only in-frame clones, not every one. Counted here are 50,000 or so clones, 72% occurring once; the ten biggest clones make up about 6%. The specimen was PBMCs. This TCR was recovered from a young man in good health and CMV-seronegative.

The CDR3 reads CASSLSTGGGYGYTF. The CDR3 nucleotides read TGTGCCAGCAGCTTATCAACAGGGGGCGGCTATGGCTACACCTTC. The V gene is TRBV7-9, the J gene TRBJ1-2, with 9 bases identical to TRBD1. This CDR3 is built from 15 residues. The V gene end was trimmed by 2 bases and the J gene end by 4 bases; junction bases not matched to a gene: 5. Looked up from germline, CDR1 is SEHNR and CDR2 is FQNEAQ (reference sequence).